This T cell receptor beta chain was found in a study of blood T cell repertoires in COVID-19. As for the study in general: COVID-19 samples collected from the United States, Italy and Spain covered acute and convalescent phases.

Trimming pared 0 bases from V and 7 bases from J, leaving 13 bases between. The CDR3 totals 14 residues. Germline V gene sequence: CDR1 SGHRS, CDR2 YFSETQ. The data were produced by immunoSEQ multiplex PCR, yet TCRdb's version contains in-frame clones alone and is incomplete. The table records tens of thousands of clones, around nine tenths of them present only once. The gene calls are TRBV5-1 and TRBJ1-2; maybe TRBD1 (5 bases). The origin of this receptor is an older man with acute or convalescent COVID-19. Sequencing was carried out using peripheral blood. The CDR3 here is CASSLEVGVAGYTF. CDR3 DNA sequence: TGCGCCAGCAGCTTGGAAGTAGGGGTGGCTGGCTACACCTTC.